What follows are 3 T cell receptor beta chains derived from one specimen sequenced in a study of blood T cell repertoires in COVID-19. Sequencing was performed with immunoSEQ multiplex PCR; in TCRdb, only in-frame clones are kept and a portion is missing. The sample includes fewer than 500,000 clones, just over 85% of them seen just once. The sequenced material came from peripheral blood. Receptor source: a woman aged 25-40 years with active or convalescent COVID-19.

This sequence joins TRBV11-3 and TRBJ2-3; 8 nucleotides line up with TRBD2. V was clipped by 1 base and J by 6 bases; unmatched bases: 12. The V gene's germline CDR1 is SGHNT and CDR2 YENEEA. The CDR3 length is 17 residues. The CDR3 DNA follows: TGTGCCAGCAGCTTAGGGATACTAGCGGATCTAGGGGATACGCAGTATTTT. The encoded protein is CASSLGILADLGDTQYF.

The chain links TRBV25-1 to TRBJ2-2; perhaps TRBD1 as D (5 bases). This CDR3 region has 15 residues. V gave up 4 bases and J gave up 1 base, with 10 bases separating them. CDR1 is MGHDK, CDR2 SYGVNS, per germline. CDR3 DNA sequence: TGTGCCAGCAGTGGTATGACAGAGAACACCGGGGAGCTGTTTTTT. Translated, it gives CASSGMTENTGELFF.

The chain employs TRBV29-1 and TRBJ2-1; 8 bases are a match to TRBD1. The CDR3 length is 13 residues. V dropped 7 bases and J dropped 4; count of bases not matched to a gene: 6. Germline V gene data show CDR1 as SQVTM and CDR2 as ANQGSEA. CDR3 sequence reads: CSAAGQVYNEQFF. CDR3 in DNA: TGCAGCGCGGCGGGACAGGTTTACAATGAGCAGTTCTTC.